A single sample gave rise to the 21 T cell receptor beta chains below, sequenced in a study. Tregs were sorted as CD4+CD25+CD127-/low cells. TCRdb reprocessed the 5' RACE reads with MiXCR, giving one entry per CDR3 protein. The sample shows 35,000 to 45,000 distinct CDR3 sequences, 22% of them seen only once. The material sequenced was Tregs sorted from a lymph node. The receptors derive from a female donor with breast cancer.

Comments on this clonotype: Given the absence of the conserved phenylalanine or tryptophan at the CDR3 end, a read error is likely. The J gene is TRBJ2-1, the V gene TRBV20-1, with 8 bases that match TRBD2. The CDR3 spans 15 residues. Per germline, CDR1 DFQATT and CDR2 SNEGSKA (reference sequence). Trimming cost V 3 bases and J 3 bases; bases outside gene matches: 7. In DNA form, the CDR3 reads TGCAGTGCTAGTGGAGCGGGAGAGTTCTACAATGAGCAGTTCCTC. Protein: CSASGAGEFYNEQFL.

This clonotype was seen repeatedly, ten times or more. This CDR3 is CSVQGTTGNIQYF. The CDR3 DNA reads TGCAGCGTCCAGGGGACAACCGGGAACATTCAGTACTTC. This chain uses TRBV29-1 with TRBJ2-4; D is possibly TRBD1 (6 bases). The CDR3 consists of 13 residues. The germline CDR1 and CDR2 sequences are SQVTM and ANQGSEA. The ends were cut back, 6 bases at V and 7 bases at J, with 16 bases in the middle.

The chain employs TRBV7-3 and TRBJ2-5; a possible D gene is TRBD1 (6 bases). This CDR3 region has 13 residues. The V and J ends lost 5 bases and 3 bases respectively, with 10 bases between them. The V gene's germline CDR1 is SGHTA and CDR2 FQGTGA. The CDR3 loop reads CASSPKGEETQYF. The DNA for the CDR3 is TGTGCCAGCAGCCCGAAGGGGGAAGAGACCCAGTACTTC.

This clonotype was picked up many times. This chain joins TRBV5-1 and TRBJ1-1, with a possible D match to TRBD1 (5 bases). Trimming pared 1 base from V and 4 bases from J, leaving 8 bases between. The CDR3 is made up of 13 amino acids. CDR1 SGHRS and CDR2 YFSETQ come from the germline V gene. CDR3 loop: CASSLQGFTEAFF. Here the CDR3 DNA reads TGCGCCAGCAGCTTGCAGGGATTCACTGAAGCTTTCTTT.

Note on this clonotype: The conserved phenylalanine or tryptophan normally closing the CDR3 is absent here, so this likely arose from a read error. This rearrangement joins TRBV5-6 to TRBJ1-5, with D maybe TRBD1 (5 bases). Between the trimmed V and J ends, which lost 2 bases and 4 bases, there was a span of 10 bases. This CDR3 contains 14 residues. Germline V gene lookup returns CDR1 SGHDT and CDR2 YYEEEE. The CDR3 region is CASSFYRCNQPQHL. CDR3 in DNA: TGTGCCAGCAGCTTTTACAGGTGTAATCAGCCCCAGCATCTT.

CDR3 sequence: CASSARGASDTQYF. The CDR3 coding sequence is TGTGCCAGCAGCGCTCGGGGGGCTTCAGATACGCAGTATTTT. The J gene is TRBJ2-3, the V gene TRBV7-9, with D possibly matching TRBD2 (7 bases). Trimming took off 5 bases at V and 4 bases at J, with 13 bases between the two ends. CDR1 and CDR2 (germline): SEHNR, FQNEAQ (reference sequence). The CDR3 sequence is 14 residues long.

As for this clonotype: A read error may explain this, as a much larger clone is one base away. The chain joins TRBV6-2 or TRBV6-3 to TRBJ1-2; D is unresolved. V lost 5 bases to trimming and J lost 4 bases, with 17 bases between them. Germline loops: CDR1 MNHEY, CDR2 SVGEGT. The CDR3 totals 15 residues. The CDR3 sequence is CASSHGSSWGYGYTF. CDR3 in DNA: TGTGCCAGCAGTCACGGGTCATCGTGGGGCTATGGCTACACCTTC.

This clonotype came up many times. The chain has TRBV7-2 and TRBJ1-2; tentative D call: TRBD1 (5 bases). This CDR3 is 14 amino acids long. CDR1 and CDR2 (germline): SGHTA, FQGNSA. The V end was cut by 5 bases, the J end by 4 bases, with 14 bases between. The CDR3 nucleotides read TGTGCCAGCAGCCAATCGGCGGGGGTCTATGGCTACACCTTC. It specifies CASSQSAGVYGYTF.

Remarks on this clonotype: A much larger clone lies one base from this, so it may be a read error. The chain couples TRBV7-9 to TRBJ2-5; possible D gene TRBD2, 5 bases. The CDR3 is 15 amino acids. CDR1 is SEHNR, CDR2 FQNEAQ, per germline (reference sequence). CDR3 DNA sequence: TGTGCCGGCAGCTTTGATTCTTCGGGACAAGAGACCCAGTACTTC. Translated, it gives CAGSFDSSGQETQYF.

As regards this clonotype: This may be a read error, as it is one base from a much larger clone. The CDR3 DNA is TGTGCCACCGGCAGAGAGTGGGGAGGGTTCGAGCAGTACTTC. Protein: CATGREWGGFEQYF. The rearrangement uses TRBV15 and TRBJ2-7, with TRBD2 matching 7 bases. CDR1 LNHNV and CDR2 YYDKDF come from the germline V gene (reference sequence). The length of the CDR3 is 14 residues.

The chain uses TRBV28 and TRBJ1-4; TRBD1 is a possible D gene (5 bases). V lost 10 bases to trimming and J lost 6 bases, with 15 bases between them. Germline CDR1 reads MDHEN; CDR2 reads SYDVKM. This CDR3 is 13 amino acids long. The CDR3 DNA sequence: TGTGCCACCGGAGGAGGGGCGGATGAAAAACTGTTTTTT. Its translation is CATGGGADEKLFF.

In this sample, this clonotype turned up once. V and J are TRBV12-3 or TRBV12-4 and TRBJ1-5; D is uncertain. The CDR3 totals 13 residues. The V and J ends lost 2 bases and 5 bases respectively, with 7 bases between them. The DNA of the CDR3 is TGTGCCAGCAGTTTAAATGGGTATCAGCCCCAGCATTTT. This gives the protein CASSLNGYQPQHF.

The genes are TRBV25-1 and TRBJ1-3; the D is unclear. The CDR3 runs 13 residues. The V gene lost 9 bases and the J gene lost 0 bases, with 9 bases spanning the gap. Germline V gene data show CDR1 as MGHDK and CDR2 as SYGVNS. CDR3 amino acids: CASRSNSGNTIYF. Here the CDR3 DNA reads TGTGCCAGTAGATCTAACTCTGGAAACACCATATATTTT.

This clonotype showed up many times. The chain carries TRBV20-1 and TRBJ2-5; maybe TRBD1 (5 bases). Germline V gives CDR1 DFQATT, CDR2 SNEGSKA (reference sequence). Trimming removed 3 bases at V and 2 bases at J, with 16 bases between. CDR3 length equals 15 residues. The CDR3 is CSASDQGVNQETQYF. The CDR3 DNA reads TGCAGTGCTAGCGACCAAGGGGTGAATCAAGAGACCCAGTACTTC.

On this clonotype itself: A much bigger clone sits one base away, suggesting this may be a read error. The chain's CDR3 is CASSLLPGSGDTQYF. The CDR3 DNA is TGTGCCAGCAGTTTACTCCCCGGTAGCGGAGATACGCAGTATTTT. This sequence joins TRBV27 and TRBJ2-3; D may be TRBD2 (6 bases). Trimming stripped 2 bases from V and 5 bases from J, with 14 bases between. From germline, CDR1 is MNHEY and CDR2 SMNVEV (reference sequence). The CDR3 length is 15 residues.

This clonotype was found a few times. The final CDR3 position lacks the conserved phenylalanine or tryptophan, pointing to a likely read error. This sequence joins TRBV3-1 and TRBJ2-1; 9 bases line up with TRBD2. The CDR3 sequence is 14 residues long. Germline V gene data show CDR1 as LGHDT and CDR2 as YNNKEL (reference sequence). V lost 4 bases and J lost 7; bases outside the gene matches: 5. The CDR3 reads CASSLSGRWNEQFL. The CDR3 DNA reads as TGTGCCAGCAGCCTTAGCGGGAGATGGAATGAGCAGTTCCTC.

The V call is TRBV7-9, the J call TRBJ2-1, with 11 bases identical to TRBD2. Germline V lookup: CDR1 SEHNR, CDR2 FQNEAQ (reference sequence). The V and J ends lost 5 bases and 0 bases, in that order; junction bases with no gene match: 12. This CDR3 contains 19 residues. The CDR3 DNA reads TGTGCCAGCAGCCCCCGCCACACCACTAGCGGGAGCTCCTACAATGAGCAGTTCTTC. Its translation: CASSPRHTTSGSSYNEQFF.

This chain uses TRBV19 with TRBJ1-1; D gene unclear. This CDR3 has 18 residues. Trimming removed 1 base from V and 1 base from J, with 19 bases in between. CDR1 and CDR2 from the germline V gene are LNHDA and SQIVND (reference sequence). CDR3: CASSIAAGPHHGNTEAFF. DNA for the CDR3: TGTGCCAGTAGTATAGCGGCAGGACCACACCACGGGAACACTGAAGCTTTCTTT.

On this clonotype itself: Possible read error: a much larger clone is one base away. The chain carries TRBV9 and TRBJ1-1, with no clear D. The CDR3 contains 14 residues. Germline lookup yields CDR1 SGDLS and CDR2 YYNGEE. The CDR3 DNA sequence: TGTACCAGCAGCGTAGAAGGCTCCCTGGCGGAAGCTTTCTTT. This codes for CTSSVEGSLAEAFF.

The rearrangement uses TRBV28 and TRBJ2-1; D might be TRBD1 or TRBD2, each matching 5 bases. Trimming cost V 4 bases and J 7 bases, with 5 bases left between them. CDR1 is MDHEN, CDR2 SYDVKM, per germline. CDR3 length equals 11 residues. In nucleotides, the CDR3 is TGTGCCAGCAGTTGGGGGAATGAGCAGTTCTTC. Its translation: CASSWGNEQFF.

This clonotype has ten or more counts. This chain links TRBV3-1 with TRBJ1-1; D remains unclear. CDR1 is LGHDT and CDR2 is YNNKEL in the germline V gene (reference sequence). The CDR3 runs 16 residues. Trimming shortened V by 4 bases and J by 3 bases, and 18 bases separated the two germline ends. CDR3 loop: CASSLRGRLPHTEAFF. DNA of the CDR3: TGTGCCAGCAGCCTCAGAGGAAGGCTCCCACACACTGAAGCTTTCTTT.